These 24 T cell receptor beta chains originate from one sample sequenced in a study of T cell responses to AZD1222 COVID-19 vaccine. The repertoire was sequenced with immunoSEQ multiplex PCR; TCRdb's copy has only in-frame clones and lacks some. The sample holds about 160,000 clones, 90% to 95% seen once. Specimen: peripheral blood, collected 28 days after the second AZD1222 dose. These receptors came from an adult who received the AZD1222 COVID-19 vaccine.

The chain joins TRBV19 to TRBJ2-3; 7 bases line up with TRBD1. Germline assignment: CDR1 LNHDA and CDR2 SQIVND (reference sequence). The CDR3 totals 14 residues. Germline trimming cut 7 bases from V and 1 base from J; bases unmatched to any gene: 5. Here the CDR3 reads CASTQGVGTDTQYF. CDR3 nucleotide sequence: TGTGCCAGTACCCAGGGGGTGGGCACAGATACGCAGTATTTT.

The V call is TRBV4-3, the J call TRBJ1-6; tentatively, D is TRBD1 (6 bases). The CDR3 sequence is 17 residues long. CDR1 LGHNA and CDR2 YSLEER come from the germline V gene. Trimming removed 1 base from V and 7 bases from J, with 17 bases in between. The chain's CDR3 is CASSQVWTAAENSPLHF. The CDR3 DNA is TGCGCCAGCAGCCAAGTTTGGACAGCCGCAGAGAATTCACCCCTCCACTTT.

This chain connects TRBV19 to TRBJ2-1, with D possibly being TRBD2 (5 bases). With 5 bases removed from V and 3 bases from J, the gap between germline ends came to 17 bases. This CDR3 spans 16 amino acids. From germline, CDR1 is LNHDA and CDR2 SQIVND (reference sequence). CDR3 loop: CASSGRTGSLYNEQFF. CDR3 nucleotides: TGTGCCAGTAGTGGGCGGACTGGTTCTCTCTACAATGAGCAGTTCTTC.

V is TRBV16 and J is TRBJ2-3, with TRBD1 matching 10 bases. The CDR3 spans 15 residues. The ends lost 4 bases at V and 5 bases at J; junction bases unmatched: 6. CDR1 and CDR2 (germline): KGHSY, FQNENV. CDR3 region: CASSPRDRGKDTQYF. The CDR3 DNA reads as TGTGCCAGCAGCCCCCGGGACAGGGGAAAAGATACGCAGTATTTT.

The CDR3 DNA sequence: TGTGCCAGCAGCTCCCAGACGAGAGGACCCTCCTACGAGCAGTACTTC. It yields the protein CASSSQTRGPSYEQYF. The chain combines TRBV7-9 with TRBJ2-7; D uncertain. The V and J ends lost 4 bases and 0 bases respectively, with 16 bases between them. This CDR3 spans 16 amino acids. From germline, CDR1 is SEHNR and CDR2 FQNEAQ (reference sequence).

This chain connects TRBV10-3 to TRBJ2-1; 9 positions agree with TRBD2. Germline lookup yields CDR1 ENHRY and CDR2 SYGVKD. The V gene end was trimmed by 4 bases and the J gene end by 7 bases; junction bases not matched to a gene: 14. This CDR3 has 17 residues. CDR3: CAISGATAGGPINEQFF. The DNA for the CDR3 is TGTGCCATCAGTGGGGCTACGGCGGGAGGGCCTATAAATGAGCAGTTCTTC.

The chain combines TRBV28 with TRBJ1-2, with 7 bases that match TRBD1. V lost 2 bases to trimming and J lost 6 bases; unmatched junction nucleotides: 3. Germline assignment: CDR1 MDHEN and CDR2 SYDVKM. The CDR3 runs to 13 residues. CDR3 sequence reads: CASSLDRDDGYTF. DNA for the CDR3: TGTGCCAGCAGTTTAGACAGGGACGATGGCTACACCTTC.

The chain recombines TRBV4-3 with TRBJ2-7; 9 bases line up with TRBD1. V lost 6 bases, J lost 2 bases, and 5 bases stayed unmatched. CDR1 LGHNA and CDR2 YSLEER come from the germline V gene. There are 14 residues in the CDR3. The CDR3: CASSPGTGTYEQYF. The CDR3 region has the DNA TGCGCCAGCAGTCCCGGGACAGGGACCTACGAGCAGTACTTC.

The chain couples TRBV4-2 to TRBJ1-3; unclear D gene. The CDR3 is made up of 12 amino acids. CDR1 and CDR2 from the germline V gene are LGHNA and YNFKEQ. V lost 5 bases, J lost 1 base, and 3 bases lay in between. CDR3 in DNA: TGTGCCAGCAGCTATTCTGGAAACACCATATATTTT. This codes for CASSYSGNTIYF.

This sequence joins TRBV5-1 and TRBJ2-2; no clear D gene. The CDR3 spans 15 residues. In germline, CDR1 is SGHRS, CDR2 YFSETQ. The V and J ends lost 8 bases and 4 bases respectively, with 18 bases between them. CDR3 nucleotide sequence: TGCGCCAGGGACCCTCCGGTGCATTTCACCGGGGAGCTGTTTTTT. Translating it yields CARDPPVHFTGELFF.

V is TRBV5-5 and J is TRBJ2-1, with TRBD2 matching 8 bases. The CDR3 sequence is 15 residues long. V shed 0 bases, J shed 4 bases, and the junction held 3 bases outside the gene matches. CDR1 and CDR2 from the germline V gene are SGHKS and YYEKEE (reference sequence). CDR3 DNA sequence: TGTGCCAGCAGCTTGGGACCGGGAGGGTACAATGAGCAGTTCTTC. Amino acid sequence: CASSLGPGGYNEQFF.

This chain uses TRBV4-1 with TRBJ2-3; 13 bases map to TRBD2. Trimming at V came to 7 bases and at J to 5 bases, leaving 9 bases not matched to a gene. In germline, CDR1 is MGHRA, CDR2 YSYEKL. The CDR3 has 16 amino acids. DNA of the CDR3: TGCGCCAGCACCCGACTAGCGGGAGGCCAGGGAGATACGCAGTATTTT. Translated: CASTRLAGGQGDTQYF.

J is TRBJ1-4 and V is TRBV19; TRBD1 agrees at 9 bases. This CDR3 contains 15 residues. Germline trimming cut 5 bases from V and 8 bases from J; bases unmatched to any gene: 9. Germline-derived CDR1 and CDR2 are LNHDA and SQIVND (reference sequence). The CDR3 nucleotides are TGTGCCAGTAGTGCGACAGGGGGATGGGACGAAAAACTGTTTTTT. Its protein product is CASSATGGWDEKLFF.

This chain links TRBV7-2 with TRBJ1-5, with D uncertain. The CDR3 extends over 13 amino acids. The germline gives CDR1 SGHTA, CDR2 FQGNSA. Trimming stripped 4 bases from V and 5 bases from J, with 9 bases between. The CDR3 DNA reads as TGTGCCAGCAGCTCGATACGGGATCAGCCCCAGCATTTT. This gives the protein CASSSIRDQPQHF. The entire variable domain, with the rest obtained from reference TRBV7-2 and TRBJ1-5, is as follows: GAGVSQSPSNKVTEKGKDVELRCDPISGHTALYWYRQSLGQGLEFLIYFQGNSAPDKSGLPSDRFSAERTGGSVSTLTIQRTQQEDSAVYLCASSSIRDQPQHFGDGTRLSIL.

The chain joins TRBV5-4 to TRBJ2-7, with 11 bases aligning to TRBD2. Germline-derived CDR1 and CDR2 are SGHNT and YYREEE (reference sequence). J lost 10 bases, V lost 0 bases, and 9 bases had no gene match. The CDR3 has 15 residues. DNA of the CDR3: TGTGCCAGCAGCTTGGCGGGACTAGCGGATGATATACAGTACTTC. This sequence encodes CASSLAGLADDIQYF.

The chain combines TRBV15 with TRBJ1-6, with TRBD1 matching over 7 bases. The CDR3 sequence is 14 residues long. J lost 8 bases, V lost 1 base, and 2 bases had no gene match. Germline V gene lookup returns CDR1 LNHNV and CDR2 YYDKDF (reference sequence). The CDR3 DNA is TGTGCCACCAGCAGAGGCACAGGGGATTCACCCCTCCACTTT. Its translation: CATSRGTGDSPLHF.

CDR3 nucleotide sequence: TGTGCCAGCAGTTCCGAACAGGGGACCTACGAGCAGTACTTC. This gives the protein CASSSEQGTYEQYF. The chain links TRBV6-5 to TRBJ2-7; 7 bases are shared with TRBD1. Germline V lookup: CDR1 MNHEY, CDR2 SVGAGI. The CDR3 has 14 residues. Unmatched junction bases numbered 5, after V lost 4 bases and J lost 2 bases.

The chain combines TRBV6-6 with TRBJ2-3; tentatively, D is TRBD2 (6 bases). This CDR3 contains 11 residues. Trimming removed 7 bases at V and 5 bases at J, with 7 bases between. The germline V gene encodes CDR1 MNHNY and CDR2 SVGAGI (reference sequence). CDR3 region: CASKGGDTQYF. The CDR3 bases are TGTGCCAGCAAGGGAGGAGATACGCAGTATTTT.

The V and J genes are TRBV2 and TRBJ2-5; no firm D call. V lost 6 bases and J lost 2, with 10 bases in between. Germline V lookup: CDR1 SNHLY, CDR2 FYNNEI. This CDR3 has 13 residues. The CDR3 DNA reads TGTGCCAGCAGCCGGGCTCCACAAGAGACCCAGTACTTC. Protein product: CASSRAPQETQYF.

Notes on this clone: The same CDR3 can be traced to other DNA sequences in this sample. J is TRBJ1-1 and V is TRBV18; D ambiguous. The CDR3 totals 13 residues. The germline V and J ends were trimmed by 5 bases and 1 base, with 8 bases remaining between them. The germline CDR1 and CDR2 sequences are KGHSH and LQKENI. CDR3 sequence reads: CASSFGENTEAFF. CDR3 coding DNA: TGTGCCAGCTCATTCGGGGAGAACACTGAAGCTTTCTTT.

V usage is TRBV6-5 and J usage is TRBJ2-7; 7 bases match TRBD2. Trimming at V came to 7 bases and at J to 0 bases, leaving 6 bases not matched to a gene. This CDR3 spans 14 amino acids. Per the germline V gene, CDR1 is MNHEY and CDR2 is SVGAGI. The CDR3 DNA is TGTGCCAGCAAGTTTGCTAGCGGCTCCTACGAGCAGTACTTC. It encodes CASKFASGSYEQYF.

This rearrangement joins TRBV9 to TRBJ1-2; the D gene is possibly TRBD1 (5 bases). The CDR3 covers 15 residues. Trimming stripped 4 bases from V and 8 bases from J, with 21 bases between. CDR1 is SGDLS and CDR2 is YYNGEE in the germline V gene. The DNA of the CDR3 is TGTGCCAGCAGCCCCGACCCGCGGGGACTAGGCGGCTACACCTTC. Its protein product is CASSPDPRGLGGYTF.

The V call is TRBV7-2, the J call TRBJ1-2, with D perhaps matching TRBD1 (6 bases). Per the germline V gene, CDR1 is SGHTA and CDR2 is FQGNSA. The CDR3 is made up of 16 amino acids. The V end lost 1 base, the J end lost 0 bases, and 12 bases lay between the germline ends. CDR3 residues: CASSLEQGPANYGYTF. Written as DNA, the CDR3 is TGTGCCAGCAGCTTAGAACAGGGACCAGCTAACTATGGCTACACCTTC.

The V call is TRBV11-2, the J call TRBJ2-7, with 8 bases that match TRBD1. Looked up from germline, CDR1 is SGHAT and CDR2 is FQNNGV. The CDR3 is 15 amino acids. J was trimmed by 2 bases and V by 4 bases; bases with no gene match: 7. DNA of the CDR3: TGTGCCAGCAGCTCATTGGCGGGACAGGCCTACGAGCAGTACTTC. It specifies CASSSLAGQAYEQYF.